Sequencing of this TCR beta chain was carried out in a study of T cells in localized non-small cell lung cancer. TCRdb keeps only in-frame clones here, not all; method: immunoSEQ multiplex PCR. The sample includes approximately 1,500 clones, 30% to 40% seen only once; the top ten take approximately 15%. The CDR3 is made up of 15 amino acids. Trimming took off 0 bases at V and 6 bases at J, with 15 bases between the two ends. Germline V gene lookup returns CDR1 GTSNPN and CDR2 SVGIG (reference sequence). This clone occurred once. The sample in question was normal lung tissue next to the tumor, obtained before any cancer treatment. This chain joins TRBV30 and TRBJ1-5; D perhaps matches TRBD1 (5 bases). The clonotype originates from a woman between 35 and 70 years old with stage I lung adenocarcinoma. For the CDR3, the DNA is TGTGCCTGGAGTGTACACTCAGGGAGGGGTCAGCCCCAGCATTTT. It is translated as CAWSVHSGRGQPQHF.